The 28 T cell receptor beta chains reported below all come from one sample, sequenced in a study of T cell repertoires in cytomegalovirus infection. Using its own MiXCR run on the reads, TCRdb lists one record per CDR3 protein. The data contain roughly 920,000 distinct CDR3 sequences, roughly 30% of them singletons. These receptors lack a known antigen. The sample in question was cultured CD8+ T cells from PBMCs, obtained from culture after CMV antigen stimulation. Every receptor here comes from a human donor in good health (CMV status not recorded). Some clones in this sample may be carry-over from other donors' samples.

V and J are TRBV12-3 or TRBV12-4 and TRBJ1-2; D remains ambiguous. The V end was cut by 2 bases, the J end by 10 bases, with 8 bases between. This CDR3 spans 11 amino acids. As DNA, the CDR3 is TGTGCCAGCAGTTTATCGCAGTCCTACACCTTC. Residues: CASSLSQSYTF.

This clonotype was found a few times. V gene TRBV12-3 or TRBV12-4 combines with J gene TRBJ1-6; D is unclear. Trimming removed 3 bases at V and 0 bases at J, with 15 bases between. CDR3 length equals 18 residues. The CDR3 here is CASSFSRSLSSYNSPLHF. The CDR3, as DNA: TGTGCCAGCAGTTTCTCCAGAAGTCTGAGCTCCTATAATTCACCCCTCCACTTT.

The chain couples TRBV27 to TRBJ1-3; D remains unclear. V lost 6 bases to trimming and J lost 2 bases, with 11 bases between them. The V gene's germline CDR1 is MNHEY and CDR2 SMNVEV (reference sequence). The CDR3 runs 14 residues. The CDR3 bases are TGTGCCAGCAGCGAGACCCAGGCTGGAAACACCATATATTTT. Its translation is CASSETQAGNTIYF.

This sequence joins TRBV7-6 and TRBJ2-5; D is undetermined. The CDR3 loop spans 14 amino acids. Germline V gene data show CDR1 as SGHVS and CDR2 as FNYEAQ. Trimming removed 5 bases from V and 1 base from J, with 11 bases in between. The CDR3 loop is CASSPRPTQETQYF. In nucleotides, the CDR3 is TGTGCCAGCAGCCCTAGGCCCACCCAAGAGACCCAGTACTTC.

This clonotype is a singleton in its sample. The rearrangement links TRBV12-3 or TRBV12-4 to TRBJ1-6; no clear D gene. The CDR3 is 15 residues long. V was cut by 5 bases and J by 2 bases, with 10 bases left in between. The CDR3, as DNA: TGTGCCAGCAGTCCGCGGACGGCCTATAATTCACCCCTCCACTTT. This encodes CASSPRTAYNSPLHF.

This chain connects TRBV6-1 to TRBJ2-7, with D unresolved. Trimming took off 0 bases at V and 4 bases at J, with 16 bases between the two ends. The germline gives CDR1 MNHNS, CDR2 SASEGT. The CDR3 has 16 amino acids. The DNA for the CDR3 is TGTGCCAGCAGTGAAGCGCCTCTCAAGACTTTTTACGAGCAGTACGTC. Protein sequence: CASSEAPLKTFYEQYV.

The chain has TRBV3-1 and TRBJ2-1, with TRBD2 matching 9 bases. The CDR3 is made up of 14 amino acids. CDR1 and CDR2 from the germline V gene are LGHDT and YNNKEL (reference sequence). V was pared by 6 bases and J by 3 bases, with 3 bases of the junction left unmatched. In nucleotides, the CDR3 is TGTGCCAGCAGAGATAGCGGGGGCTACAATGAGCAGTTCTTC. It yields the protein CASRDSGGYNEQFF.

The chain joins TRBV27 to TRBJ2-7, with D hard to call. V lost 11 bases and J 0 bases, leaving 11 bases between the germline ends. The CDR3 length is 12 residues. Germline V gene lookup returns CDR1 MNHEY and CDR2 SMNVEV (reference sequence). The DNA of the CDR3 is TGTGCCGCCGGATACAGCTCCTACGAGCAGTACTTC. The encoded protein is CAAGYSSYEQYF.

The genes are TRBV29-1 and TRBJ2-7; possible D gene TRBD1, 5 bases. V lost 3 bases and J lost 1, with 10 bases in between. Germline assignment: CDR1 SQVTM and CDR2 ANQGSEA. There are 13 residues in the CDR3. CDR3 in amino acids: CSVETVESYEQYF. DNA of the CDR3: TGCAGCGTTGAGACAGTCGAGTCCTACGAGCAGTACTTC.

The chain recombines TRBV25-1 with TRBJ2-5; D is uncertain. This CDR3 contains 11 residues. Germline loops: CDR1 MGHDK, CDR2 SYGVNS. Trimming shortened V by 7 bases and J by 5 bases, and 8 bases separated the two germline ends. CDR3 region: CASKLGETQYF. CDR3 DNA: TGTGCCAGCAAATTAGGGGAGACCCAGTACTTC.

This clonotype has only one observation. A single base separates this from a much larger clone, so it may be a read error. The V call is TRBV7-2, the J call TRBJ2-4; 8 bases fit TRBD1. This CDR3 region has 16 residues. CDR1 and CDR2 from the germline V gene are SGHTA and FQGNSA. V gave up 5 bases and J gave up 7 bases; unmatched junction bases: 13. CDR3 nucleotide sequence: TGTGCCAGCAGCCCCCTACAGGGGGGACTCAGGAACATTCAGTACTTC. It codes for CASSPLQGGLRNIQYF.

J is TRBJ1-2 and V is TRBV7-9, with D perhaps TRBD1 (5 bases). V was clipped by 4 bases and J by 0 bases, with 9 bases between them. CDR1 and CDR2 from the germline V gene are SEHNR and FQNEAQ (reference sequence). This CDR3 comprises 14 residues. The CDR3 loop reads CASSYVGPNYGYTF. The CDR3 DNA reads TGTGCCAGCAGCTACGTGGGGCCTAACTATGGCTACACCTTC.

The sample holds a few counts of this clonotype. The chain couples TRBV6-5 to TRBJ1-1; no clear D gene. The V gene's germline CDR1 is MNHEY and CDR2 SVGAGI. V shed 0 bases and J shed 3 bases, with 5 bases lying between them. CDR3 length: 13 residues. DNA for the CDR3: TGTGCCAGCAGTTACTCGCGGTACACTGAAGCTTTCTTT. Its translation is CASSYSRYTEAFF.

This chain links TRBV20-1 with TRBJ2-3; TRBD1 might be the D (6 bases). CDR1 DFQATT and CDR2 SNEGSKA come from the germline V gene (reference sequence). The V and J ends lost 6 bases and 0 bases respectively, with 16 bases between them. The CDR3 has 15 amino acids. CDR3 amino acids: CSAIRQDTSTDTQYF. The CDR3 DNA is TGCAGTGCCATCAGACAGGACACTAGCACAGATACGCAGTATTTT.

The chain carries TRBV6-5 and TRBJ2-3; tentatively, D is TRBD2 (5 bases). Trimming cost V 6 bases and J 0 bases, with 19 bases left between them. The CDR3 has 17 residues. Germline V lookup: CDR1 MNHEY, CDR2 SVGAGI. The DNA for the CDR3 is TGTGCCAGCAGCCCTTTTGGGAGCTTCACTAGCACAGATACGCAGTATTTT. It codes for CASSPFGSFTSTDTQYF.

V usage is TRBV11-2 and J usage is TRBJ2-1, with D perhaps given as TRBD1 or TRBD2 (6 bases each). Germline V gene sequence: CDR1 SGHAT, CDR2 FQNNGV. Trimming shortened V by 8 bases and J by 8 bases, and 10 bases separated the two germline ends. This CDR3 contains 11 residues. CDR3 sequence: CASYGGDEQFF. The CDR3 nucleotides read TGTGCCAGCTACGGGGGCGATGAGCAGTTCTTC.

V usage is TRBV5-8 and J usage is TRBJ1-3; 7 nucleotides align to TRBD1. The V gene end was trimmed by 4 bases and the J gene end by 2 bases; junction bases not matched to a gene: 12. In germline, CDR1 is SGHTS, CDR2 YDEGEE. The CDR3 contains 17 residues. CDR3 amino acids: CASSPDLRDRPGNTIYF. The DNA for the CDR3 is TGTGCCAGCAGCCCGGACCTCCGGGACAGACCTGGAAACACCATATATTTT.

CDR3 sequence: CASNGGVVYDEQFF. CDR3 bases: TGTGCCAGTAACGGGGGAGTTGTTTATGATGAGCAGTTCTTC. J is TRBJ2-1 and V is TRBV19; tentatively, D is TRBD2 (6 bases). V lost 7 bases and J 8 bases, leaving 18 bases between the germline ends. Looked up from germline, CDR1 is LNHDA and CDR2 is SQIVND (reference sequence). The CDR3 totals 14 residues.

This clonotype occurred a few times. The V and J genes are TRBV7-8 and TRBJ2-1; no firm D call. This CDR3 contains 14 residues. The V end was cut by 5 bases, the J end by 5 bases, with 13 bases between. Germline loops: CDR1 SGHVS, CDR2 FQNEAQ. CDR3 amino acids: CASSLRVPHNEQFF. Written as DNA, the CDR3 is TGTGCCAGCAGCCTTAGGGTTCCACACAATGAGCAGTTCTTC. The whole variable domain, filled in from reference TRBV7-8 and TRBJ2-1, reads GAGVSQSPRYKVAKRGQDVALRCDPISGHVSLFWYQQALGQGPEFLTYFQNEAQLDKSGLPSDRFFAERPEGSVSTLKIQRTQQEDSAVYLCASSLRVPHNEQFFGPGTRLTVL.

This clonotype was counted between two and nine times. The chain couples TRBV2 to TRBJ1-2; D perhaps matches TRBD1 (6 bases). This CDR3 comprises 16 residues. The V end was cut by 4 bases, the J end by 4 bases, with 19 bases between. Germline V CDR1 and CDR2: SNHLY, FYNNEI. CDR3 nucleotides: TGTGCCAGCAGTGTTGATGGTGGGGGCAGGCTCTATGGCTACACCTTC. This sequence encodes CASSVDGGGRLYGYTF.

This clonotype was detected a few times. The chain couples TRBV15 to TRBJ1-6; D not certain. CDR1 is LNHNV and CDR2 is YYDKDF in the germline V gene (reference sequence). The ends were cut back, 3 bases at V and 6 bases at J, with 15 bases in the middle. This CDR3 is built from 16 residues. The CDR3 loop reads CATSSDNPASNSPLHF. The CDR3 nucleotides are TGTGCCACCAGCAGTGACAACCCTGCAAGTAATTCACCCCTCCACTTT. Filled out from reference TRBV15 and TRBJ1-6, the complete variable domain reads DAMVIQNPRYQVTQFGKPVTLSCSQTLNHNVMYWYQQKSSQAPKLLFHYYDKDFNNEADTPDNFQSRRPNTSFCFLDIRSPGLGDTAMYLCATSSDNPASNSPLHFGNGTRLTVT.

V is TRBV7-6 and J is TRBJ2-3, with 10 bases fitting TRBD2. The V and J ends lost 5 bases and 4 bases, in that order; junction bases with no gene match: 9. The CDR3 has 16 residues. Germline CDR1 reads SGHVS; CDR2 reads FNYEAQ. In DNA, the CDR3 is TGTGCCAGCAGCCGAGAAGGAGCGGGGGGGCCAGATACGCAGTATTTT. It is translated as CASSREGAGGPDTQYF.

This clonotype was counted only a few times. CDR3 in DNA: TGTGCCAGTAGCATTGGACTAGCGGGACCAGATACGCAGTATTTT. It specifies CASSIGLAGPDTQYF. The rearrangement links TRBV19 to TRBJ2-3, with 12 bases lining up with TRBD2. With 6 bases clipped from V and 4 bases from J, the junction kept 5 bases outside the gene matches. This CDR3 is built from 15 residues. Germline V gene data show CDR1 as LNHDA and CDR2 as SQIVND (reference sequence). The whole variable domain, filled in from reference TRBV19 and TRBJ2-3, reads DGGITQSPKYLFRKEGQNVTLSCEQNLNHDAMYWYRQDPGQGLRLIYYSQIVNDFQKGDIAEGYSVSREKKESFPLTVTSAQKNPTAFYLCASSIGLAGPDTQYFGPGTRLTVL.

J is TRBJ2-5 and V is TRBV27; 11 bases are shared with TRBD2. The length of the CDR3 is 15 residues. The germline gives CDR1 MNHEY, CDR2 SMNVEV (reference sequence). V gave up 4 bases and J gave up 5 bases; unmatched junction bases: 6. The CDR3 DNA sequence: TGTGCCAGCAGTTATAGCGGGGGGGCCACGGAGACCCAGTACTTC. This codes for CASSYSGGATETQYF.

This clonotype has ten or more counts. The gene calls are TRBV6-1 and TRBJ1-2; D possibly corresponds to TRBD1 (6 bases). The CDR3 is made up of 16 amino acids. V was pared by 1 base and J by 0 bases, with 12 bases between. Germline CDR1 MNHNS, CDR2 SASEGT. The CDR3 nucleotides are TGTGCCAGCAGTGAAGATTCCCGGGGGCCTAACTATGGCTACACCTTC. Protein product: CASSEDSRGPNYGYTF.

CDR3 amino acids: CASSLVEQGPNSPLHF. The CDR3 region has the DNA TGTGCCAGCAGCTTAGTCGAGCAGGGGCCGAATTCACCCCTCCACTTT. J is TRBJ1-6 and V is TRBV7-2; D might be TRBD1 (6 bases). The V end lost 1 base, the J end lost 7 bases, and 14 bases lay between the germline ends. The CDR3 length is 16 residues. The germline CDR1 and CDR2 sequences are SGHTA and FQGNSA.

This clonotype has a count of ten or more. This chain links TRBV11-2 with TRBJ2-1, with 7 nucleotides matching TRBD1. J was trimmed by 8 bases and V by 1 base; bases with no gene match: 8. The germline CDR1 and CDR2 sequences are SGHAT and FQNNGV. The length of the CDR3 is 15 residues. CDR3 in DNA: TGTGCCAGCAGCTTAGCTGACAGGGCTGGTGATGAGCAGTTCTTC. Residues: CASSLADRAGDEQFF.

The rearrangement links TRBV12-3 or TRBV12-4 to TRBJ2-2, with 7 nucleotides matching TRBD1. This CDR3 comprises 15 residues. Germline trimming cut 6 bases from V and 5 bases from J; bases unmatched to any gene: 9. The CDR3 loop reads CASSSTGPRTGELFF. As DNA, the CDR3 is TGTGCCAGCAGCTCGACAGGGCCCAGGACCGGGGAGCTGTTTTTT.